This paragraph covers one T cell receptor beta chain sequence. Trimming at V came to 0 bases and at J to 3 bases, leaving 9 bases not matched to a gene. This CDR3 spans 17 amino acids. In germline, CDR1 is LGHNA, CDR2 YSLEER. Libraries were prepared by immunoSEQ multiplex PCR; TCRdb keeps only in-frame clonotypes and omits some of them. The data contain a few hundred thousand clones, approximately 88% of them seen just once; the ten biggest clones take up 0.95% to 1.5%. The data derive from a study of blood T cell repertoires in COVID-19. The sequencing sample was made of PBMCs or T cells enriched from blood (not recorded which). This sequence was found in a woman between 40 and 50 years old with acute COVID-19. This sequence joins TRBV4-3 and TRBJ2-3; 7 bases align to TRBD2. The CDR3 DNA follows: TGCGCCAGCAGCCAAGAGGGGGGGATCAGTAGGACAGATACGCAGTATTTT. Translation gives CASSQEGGISRTDTQYF.